These 13 T cell receptor beta chains share one sample of origin, sequenced in a study of post-analysis software for immune sequencing data. Overall study findings and caveats: The five TRBV segments detected at higher frequency in patients than in controls included TRBV5-6, TRBV5-1 and TRBV20-1.

No antigen has been assigned to these receptors. Unique molecular identifiers tagged the TCR beta cDNA libraries. Using its own MiXCR run on the PCR reads, TCRdb lists one record per CDR3 protein. The data show under 650,000 distinct CDR3 sequences, about 40% seen once. Source material: blood. These receptors came from a girl between 10 and 17 years old with multiple sclerosis.

The genes are TRBV12-3 or TRBV12-4 and TRBJ2-7; 13 nucleotides match TRBD2. V shed 7 bases and J 2 bases; nucleotides not matched to a gene: 5. The CDR3 is 15 residues long. CDR3 sequence: CASTRLAGGAYEQYF. CDR3 sequence (DNA): TGTGCCAGCACCCGACTAGCGGGAGGCGCCTACGAGCAGTACTTC.

The chain joins TRBV11-2 to TRBJ2-7; TRBD2 agrees at 13 bases. V gave up 5 bases and J gave up 7 bases; unmatched junction bases: 14. The CDR3 has 17 amino acids. Germline CDR1 reads SGHAT; CDR2 reads FQNNGV. This CDR3 is CASSARGWSGLAGEQYF. The CDR3 DNA follows: TGTGCCAGCAGCGCCCGCGGTTGGTCGGGACTAGCGGGGGAGCAGTACTTC.

This clonotype was counted a few times. The chain couples TRBV7-9 to TRBJ2-3, with D tentatively TRBD1 or TRBD2 (5 bases each). The CDR3 runs to 9 residues. In germline, CDR1 is SEHNR, CDR2 FQNEAQ (reference sequence). This CDR3 is CAEGDTQYF. As DNA, the CDR3 is TGTGCTGAGGGGGATACGCAGTATTTT.

V and J are TRBV5-5 and TRBJ2-3, with TRBD2 as a possible D gene (5 bases). Per germline, CDR1 SGHKS and CDR2 YYEKEE (reference sequence). This CDR3 region has 16 residues. V lost 1 base, J lost 6 bases, and 18 bases lay in between. CDR3 in DNA: TGTGCCAGCAGCTTGTACGAGGCCGGGGTGGCGGATACGCAGTATTTT. Its translation: CASSLYEAGVADTQYF.

The V gene is TRBV11-3, the J gene TRBJ1-2; maybe TRBD1 (6 bases). Germline lookup yields CDR1 SGHNT and CDR2 YENEEA. There are 15 residues in the CDR3. The V gene lost 1 base and the J gene lost 3 bases, with 12 bases spanning the gap. The CDR3 sequence is CASSLVTGRDYGYTF. The DNA for the CDR3 is TGTGCCAGCAGCTTAGTCACAGGGCGTGACTATGGCTACACCTTC.

This clonotype has more than one count but fewer than ten. This chain uses TRBV27 with TRBJ2-5, with D uncertain. The germline V and J ends were trimmed by 5 bases and 4 bases, with 17 bases remaining between them. The V gene's germline CDR1 is MNHEY and CDR2 SMNVEV (reference sequence). The CDR3 is made up of 15 amino acids. In nucleotides, the CDR3 is TGTGCCAGCAGTCGTACACCCCCGAACAGAGAGACCCAGTACTTC. Amino acid sequence: CASSRTPPNRETQYF.

The chain is built from TRBV20-1 and TRBJ1-4, with 8 bases lining up with TRBD1. Trimming at V came to 1 base and at J to 6 bases, leaving 7 bases not matched to a gene. From germline, CDR1 is DFQATT and CDR2 SNEGSKA (reference sequence). CDR3 size: 15 residues. In nucleotides, the CDR3 is TGCAGTGCTAGAGGCCGACAGGGGACTTATGAAAAACTGTTTTTT. It translates to CSARGRQGTYEKLFF.

This clonotype was picked up a small number of times. This chain connects TRBV20-1 to TRBJ2-1, with D unresolved. The germline V and J ends were trimmed by 2 bases and 6 bases, with 5 bases remaining between them. Germline CDR1 reads DFQATT; CDR2 reads SNEGSKA (reference sequence). This CDR3 is 11 amino acids long. This CDR3 is CSARRSNEQFF. The CDR3 bases are TGCAGTGCTAGAAGGAGCAATGAGCAGTTCTTC.

The chain recombines TRBV29-1 with TRBJ2-3, with 8 bases matching TRBD2. The CDR3 totals 12 residues. V lost 4 bases to trimming and J lost 6 bases; unmatched junction nucleotides: 3. Per the germline V gene, CDR1 is SQVTM and CDR2 is ANQGSEA. The DNA of the CDR3 is TGCAGCGTTGTACTAGCGGCGGATACGCAGTATTTT. It encodes CSVVLAADTQYF.

In DNA, the CDR3 is TGTGCCAGCAGTGGACTGGGGGGTGACACTGAAGCTTTCTTT. It translates to CASSGLGGDTEAFF. This sequence joins TRBV6-5 and TRBJ1-1; the D gene is possibly TRBD1 (5 bases). Trimming removed 5 bases from V and 3 bases from J, with 13 bases in between. This CDR3 contains 14 residues. CDR1 is MNHEY and CDR2 is SVGAGI in the germline V gene.

The rearrangement uses TRBV7-9 and TRBJ1-1; 10 positions agree with TRBD1. The CDR3 has 16 residues. Germline V CDR1 and CDR2: SEHNR, FQNEAQ (reference sequence). V lost 5 bases, J lost 4 bases, and 10 bases stayed unmatched. The CDR3 DNA is TGTGCCAGCAGCGGATCGAGGACAGGGGGGGGCACTGAAGCTTTCTTT. This sequence encodes CASSGSRTGGGTEAFF.

CDR3 sequence reads: CASSYGQGRNSPLHF. As DNA, the CDR3 is TGTGCCAGCAGCTACGGACAGGGTAGGAATTCACCCCTCCACTTT. The V gene is TRBV27, the J gene TRBJ1-6; 8 bases are shared with TRBD1. V lost 6 bases, J lost 7 bases, and 8 bases stayed unmatched. This CDR3 has 15 residues. Germline V CDR1 and CDR2: MNHEY, SMNVEV (reference sequence).

The rearrangement joins TRBV20-1 to TRBJ2-3, with 8 bases lining up with TRBD2. V dropped 0 bases and J dropped 0; count of bases not matched to a gene: 5. This CDR3 spans 16 amino acids. The germline V gene encodes CDR1 DFQATT and CDR2 SNEGSKA (reference sequence). In DNA, the CDR3 is TGCAGTGCTAGAGATTTCCGGACTAGCAGCACAGATACGCAGTATTTT. Its translation: CSARDFRTSSTDTQYF.